This T cell receptor beta chain was obtained from a study of vaccination effects on CD4 cells after COVID-19 (dated by TCRdb to about 2022). Some background on the complete study: Participants received two doses of either the BNT162b2 or the mRNA-1273 mRNA SARS-CoV-2 vaccine. In both COVID-19 convalescent patients and infection-naive vaccine recipients, the study compared SARS-CoV-2 spike-specific CD4+ TCR repertoires from before mRNA vaccination with those from after it. A total of more than 8 COVID-19 convalescent patients and a handful of SARS-CoV-2-naive healthy vaccine recipients were included in the full study. The Oncomine TCR Beta short-read assay on an Illumina iSeq 100 was used to sequence cultures from other donors in the study.

To prepare the library, the immunoSEQ multiplex PCR assay was applied. DNA from the cultured, isolated CD4+ T cells was subjected to TCR beta CDR3 sequencing. The authors processed their data as follows. Non-productive TCR sequences were removed, reads were trimmed to the CDR3 region, and CDR3s of at least 7 amino acids were retained. The MANAFEST web app was used to pick out antigen-specific clonotypes by comparing their expansion in peptide wells with that in reference cultures. For clones to be considered positive, expansion at FDR<0.05 versus reference and all other wells, an odds ratio above 5, and a frequency above 0.1% in two replicate wells were required. Clonotypes significantly expanded in SARS-CoV-2 spike wells and in at least one common cold coronavirus spike condition were defined as cross-reactive. Using the stringdist R package, CDR3 similarity was measured by Levenshtein distance, and unrooted trees were constructed with ape in R 3.6.1. TCRdb took over this immuneACCESS table, retaining in-frame rearrangements with V and J assigned. Such tables are incomplete; in checked studies, under half of the missing clones stem from an unresolved V gene, and the remainder is unexplained. The V and J calls and clone size were taken over from that table, and D and trimming were inferred from the DNA. Here the sample has tens of thousands of clones; around 77% occur a single time. The leading ten clones occupy approximately 3% of the sample.

With regard to this clone: This clone's antigen is unknown. The input lacks base qualities; no much larger clone sits a single base away.

To identify antigen-specific CD4+ T cell clonotypes by their expansion, the ViraFEST assay first stimulated PBMC with viral peptide pools and then applied TCR sequencing. After around 11 days of culture, CD4+ T cells were isolated with the EasySep CD4+ T cell isolation kit. None of the healthy vaccine recipients had a prior SARS-CoV-2 infection, which was confirmed by nucleocapsid antibody tests that came back negative both before and after vaccination. Each well held roughly 2.2 million PBMC cultured in IMDM containing around 5% human AB serum, 8.5 to 10 IU/ml IL-2 and gentamicin, along with roughly 10 ug/ml peptides. On days 3 and 7, half of the culture medium was replaced with fresh IL-2-containing medium. Unless otherwise noted, each peptide stimulation condition was cultured in triplicate wells. Using Ficoll-Paque Plus gradient centrifugation, PBMC were separated from whole blood and then either used fresh or cryopreserved at -140C. The overlapping peptide pools covered the spike proteins of SARS-CoV-2 as well as those of the common cold coronaviruses HCoV-NL63, HCoV-OC43 and HCoV-229E. The QIAamp micro DNA kit was used to extract genomic DNA from the cultured CD4+ T cells.

From its cysteine to its phenylalanine, the CDR3 spans 15 amino acids. CDR3 DNA is the only sequence kept; it has 45 bases, read in frame from the first base. Taken from the germline V gene (reference sequence), the CDR1 and CDR2 loops are MNHEY and SMNVEV. The junction shows trimming of 5 bases on V and 0 bases on J, plus 8 bases between the germline ends. What the work shows at the level of the full study, not this receptor alone: Both infection-induced and vaccine-induced clones contracted markedly at late post-vaccination timepoints, which is consistent with waning T cell responses. The study was limited by a small number of convalescent patients and lacked early post-infection timepoints. In healthy vaccine recipients, vaccine-induced clones were almost all SARS-CoV-2 mono-reactive, with only 1 of 255 cross-reactive with common cold coronaviruses.

The rearrangement joined TRBV27 to TRBJ2-6; the D gene is unclear. This TCR came from a human donor who received a COVID-19 vaccine. The sequencing used CD4+ T cells from PBMCs cultured with HCoV-NL63 spike peptides, collected before COVID-19 vaccination. The cell subset or site label here, explained by the study, means: HCoV-NL63 spike overlapping peptide pool stimulation. The nucleotide sequence is given as TGTGCCAGCAGTCCGAACCTCTCTGGGGCCAACGTCCTGACTTTC. Its protein reads: CASSPNLSGANVLTF.